The 18 T cell receptor beta chains listed next were all sequenced from one sample in a study of follicular helper T cells after annual influenza vaccination. Repertoires were generated with immunoSEQ multiplex PCR, while TCRdb's copy carries only in-frame clones and drops some. The sample has more than 10,000 clones, approximately 80% seen once. Source: CXCR5- memory CD4+ T cells sorted from blood, taken 6 weeks after influenza vaccination. The receptors were sampled from an adult who received the influenza vaccine.

The chain joins TRBV18 to TRBJ1-1; 8 nucleotides agree with TRBD1. Germline CDR1 KGHSH, CDR2 LQKENI. V was clipped by 5 bases and J by 2 bases; unmatched bases: 4. The CDR3 is made up of 14 amino acids. The chain's CDR3 is CASSTQGENTEAFF. The CDR3 coding sequence is TGTGCCAGCTCAACACAGGGGGAAAACACTGAAGCTTTCTTT.

This clone was seen just once. The chain employs TRBV19 and TRBJ1-1; tentatively, D is TRBD1 (5 bases). This CDR3 is built from 17 residues. Trimming took off 6 bases at V and 4 bases at J, with 24 bases between the two ends. Germline CDR1 and CDR2: LNHDA and SQIVND (reference sequence). The CDR3 is CASSDGFGRGRSTEAFF. The CDR3 DNA sequence: TGTGCCAGTAGCGACGGGTTTGGCCGGGGACGATCCACTGAAGCTTTCTTT. Complete variable domain (other parts from reference TRBV19 and TRBJ1-1): DGGITQSPKYLFRKEGQNVTLSCEQNLNHDAMYWYRQDPGQGLRLIYYSQIVNDFQKGDIAEGYSVSREKKESFPLTVTSAQKNPTAFYLCASSDGFGRGRSTEAFFGQGTRLTVV.

The chain is built from TRBV15 and TRBJ1-5; tentatively, D is TRBD1 (6 bases). CDR1 and CDR2 from the germline V gene are LNHNV and YYDKDF (reference sequence). The V and J ends lost 0 bases and 2 bases respectively, with 8 bases between them. The CDR3 runs to 15 residues. The CDR3: CATSRDRTGNQPQHF. CDR3 sequence (DNA): TGTGCCACCAGCAGAGACCGGACAGGCAATCAGCCCCAGCATTTT.

The V and J genes are TRBV29-1 and TRBJ2-7; possibly TRBD1 for D (6 bases). Between the trimmed V and J ends, which lost 7 bases and 3 bases, there was a span of 16 bases. Germline CDR1 is SQVTM and CDR2 is ANQGSEA. The CDR3 consists of 13 residues. The CDR3 here is CSAADSRFYEQYF. Here the CDR3 DNA reads TGCAGCGCTGCGGACAGCAGGTTCTACGAGCAGTACTTC.

The chain has TRBV19 and TRBJ1-4, with 7 nucleotides matching TRBD1. CDR3 length: 14 residues. Trimming at V came to 6 bases and at J to 3 bases, leaving 4 bases not matched to a gene. Germline CDR1 is LNHDA and CDR2 is SQIVND (reference sequence). The CDR3 loop reads CASRRQGSNEKLFF. CDR3 coding DNA: TGTGCCAGTAGGCGACAGGGATCTAATGAAAAACTGTTTTTT.

This clone was observed a few times. The CDR3 sequence: CASSLVGSSGGGELFF. The CDR3 nucleotides are TGTGCCAGCAGCTTAGTCGGGTCTAGCGGTGGCGGGGAGCTGTTTTTT. The rearrangement links TRBV7-2 to TRBJ2-2, with 7 bases lining up with TRBD2. J was trimmed by 7 bases and V by 1 base; bases with no gene match: 9. There are 16 residues in the CDR3. Looked up from germline, CDR1 is SGHTA and CDR2 is FQGNSA.

This clone occurred once. The rearrangement links TRBV11-2 to TRBJ1-3; TRBD1 is a possible D gene (5 bases). The CDR3 totals 14 residues. Trimming stripped 6 bases from V and 3 bases from J, with 12 bases between. Germline V gene data show CDR1 as SGHAT and CDR2 as FQNNGV. The CDR3 coding sequence is TGTGCCAGCAGATCGACAGACTTTGGAAACACCATATATTTT. Protein: CASRSTDFGNTIYF.

The J gene is TRBJ2-5, the V gene TRBV7-2; D is perhaps TRBD1 or TRBD2 (7 bases each). Germline V gene sequence: CDR1 SGHTA, CDR2 FQGNSA. The CDR3 consists of 14 residues. Trimming pared 5 bases from V and 5 bases from J, leaving 15 bases between. The CDR3 DNA is TGTGCCAGCAGCCCGAGGGGGCGGGAGGAGACCCAGTACTTC. Encoded protein: CASSPRGREETQYF.

The chain employs TRBV4-2 and TRBJ1-2; TRBD1 matches at 7 bases. The CDR3 runs to 16 residues. In germline, CDR1 is LGHNA, CDR2 YNFKEQ. J lost 3 bases, V lost 2 bases, and 9 bases had no gene match. The CDR3 nucleotides are TGTGCCAGCAGCCAACCAAATCTCAGGGGGGACTATGGCTACACCTTC. This gives the protein CASSQPNLRGDYGYTF.

This clone was counted a few times. J is TRBJ2-3 and V is TRBV7-8, with a tentative D call TRBD2 (6 bases). The CDR3 extends over 15 amino acids. The ends were cut back, 1 base at V and 8 bases at J, with 16 bases in the middle. Germline CDR1 reads SGHVS; CDR2 reads FQNEAQ. CDR3: CASSLVSPKGGTQYF. CDR3 in DNA: TGTGCCAGCAGCTTAGTTAGCCCCAAGGGAGGTACGCAGTATTTT.

The chain is built from TRBV6-1 and TRBJ1-3, with no clear D. Germline lookup yields CDR1 MNHNS and CDR2 SASEGT. V was shortened by 10 bases and J by 1 base, with 8 bases between the two germline ends. The CDR3 spans 12 residues. CDR3 sequence (DNA): TGTGCCACGACGAGTTCTGGAAACACCATATATTTT. It specifies CATTSSGNTIYF.

This clone was seen once. The V gene is TRBV27, the J gene TRBJ2-2; 8 bases fit TRBD2. This CDR3 has 15 residues. Germline V gives CDR1 MNHEY, CDR2 SMNVEV (reference sequence). The ends lost 6 bases at V and 6 bases at J; junction bases unmatched: 9. CDR3 DNA: TGTGCCAGCAGAGTAGCGGGGTTGGTCCCCGGGGAGCTGTTTTTT. This sequence encodes CASRVAGLVPGELFF.

This sequence joins TRBV19 and TRBJ2-3; D might be TRBD1 (5 bases). CDR1 is LNHDA and CDR2 is SQIVND in the germline V gene (reference sequence). Trimming took off 1 base at V and 5 bases at J, with 25 bases between the two ends. CDR3 length: 19 residues. The CDR3 loop reads CASSIAPPRQSWGLDTQYF. The CDR3, as DNA: TGTGCCAGTAGTATAGCTCCCCCCCGACAGAGTTGGGGTCTAGATACGCAGTATTTT. The entire variable domain, with the rest obtained from reference TRBV19 and TRBJ2-3, is as follows: DGGITQSPKYLFRKEGQNVTLSCEQNLNHDAMYWYRQDPGQGLRLIYYSQIVNDFQKGDIAEGYSVSREKKESFPLTVTSAQKNPTAFYLCASSIAPPRQSWGLDTQYFGPGTRLTVL.

The gene calls are TRBV7-2 and TRBJ2-3; TRBD2 aligns across 9 bases. Germline CDR1 and CDR2: SGHTA and FQGNSA. With 1 base clipped from V and 9 bases from J, the junction kept 8 bases outside the gene matches. The CDR3 is 15 residues long. Here the CDR3 reads CASSLVASGMGTQYF. The CDR3 DNA reads as TGTGCCAGCAGCTTAGTGGCTAGCGGGATGGGGACGCAGTATTTT.

The V and J genes are TRBV7-9 and TRBJ2-7; D remains unclear. The CDR3 runs 16 residues. Germline V gives CDR1 SEHNR, CDR2 FQNEAQ (reference sequence). V lost 1 base and J lost 4, with 17 bases in between. The DNA for the CDR3 is TGTGCCAGCAGCTTAGAAAACTCCCGGGCAAAATACGAGCAGTACTTC. It specifies CASSLENSRAKYEQYF. Full variable domain (rest looked up from reference TRBV7-9 and TRBJ2-7): DTGVSQNPRHKITKRGQNVTFRCDPISEHNRLYWYRQTLGQGPEFLTYFQNEAQLEKSRLLSDRFSAERPKGSFSTLEIQRTEQGDSAMYLCASSLENSRAKYEQYFGPGTRLTVT.

This clone came up a few times. The CDR3 sequence: CASSTRVGEQFF. Written as DNA, the CDR3 is TGTGCCAGCAGCACTAGGGTGGGTGAGCAGTTCTTC. The chain recombines TRBV7-3 with TRBJ2-1; D perhaps matches TRBD2 (5 bases). The V end was cut by 5 bases, the J end by 9 bases, with 11 bases between. This CDR3 has 12 residues. CDR1 is SGHTA and CDR2 is FQGTGA in the germline V gene. The full variable domain, rest sourced from reference TRBV7-3 and TRBJ2-1, is GAGVSQTPSNKVTEKGKYVELRCDPISGHTALYWYRQSLGQGPEFLIYFQGTGAADDSGLPNDRFFAVRPEGSVSTLKIQRTERGDSAVYLCASSTRVGEQFFGPGTRLTVL.

DNA for the CDR3: TGCGCCAGCAGCCCCCCGGGGGGAGGAAACAATGAGCAGTTCTTC. The encoded protein is CASSPPGGGNNEQFF. This chain links TRBV4-1 with TRBJ2-1; 7 positions agree with TRBD2. Germline values: CDR1 MGHRA, CDR2 YSYEKL. Trimming cost V 4 bases and J 5 bases; bases outside gene matches: 8. The CDR3 length is 15 residues.

The chain joins TRBV5-1 to TRBJ2-5; TRBD1 aligns across 10 bases. J gave up 5 bases and V 5 bases, and 6 bases lay outside the gene matches. The CDR3 is 14 residues long. Germline lookup yields CDR1 SGHRS and CDR2 YFSETQ. The CDR3 nucleotides read TGCGCCAGCAGGTCCGGGACAGGGGTGGAGACCCAGTACTTC. Translation gives CASRSGTGVETQYF.